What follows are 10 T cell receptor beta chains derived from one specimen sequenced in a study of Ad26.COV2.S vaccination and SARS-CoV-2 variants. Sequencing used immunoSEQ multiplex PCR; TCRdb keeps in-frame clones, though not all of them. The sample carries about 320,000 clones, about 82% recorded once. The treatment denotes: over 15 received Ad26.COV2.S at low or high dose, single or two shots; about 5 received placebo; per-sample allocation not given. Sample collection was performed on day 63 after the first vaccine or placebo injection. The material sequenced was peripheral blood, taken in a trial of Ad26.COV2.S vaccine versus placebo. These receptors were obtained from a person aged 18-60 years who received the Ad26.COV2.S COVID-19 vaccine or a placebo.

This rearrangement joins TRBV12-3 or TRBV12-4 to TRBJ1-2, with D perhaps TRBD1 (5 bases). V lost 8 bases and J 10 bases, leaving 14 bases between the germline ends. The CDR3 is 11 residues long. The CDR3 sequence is CASRESGPYTF. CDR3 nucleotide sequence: TGTGCCAGCCGCGAGTCGGGGCCCTACACCTTC.

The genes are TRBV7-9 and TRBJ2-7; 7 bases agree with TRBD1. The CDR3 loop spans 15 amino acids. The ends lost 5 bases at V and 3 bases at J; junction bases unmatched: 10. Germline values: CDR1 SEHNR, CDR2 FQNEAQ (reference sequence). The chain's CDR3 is CASSQLRDRDYEQYF. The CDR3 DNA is TGTGCCAGCAGCCAGCTCAGAGACAGGGACTACGAGCAGTACTTC.

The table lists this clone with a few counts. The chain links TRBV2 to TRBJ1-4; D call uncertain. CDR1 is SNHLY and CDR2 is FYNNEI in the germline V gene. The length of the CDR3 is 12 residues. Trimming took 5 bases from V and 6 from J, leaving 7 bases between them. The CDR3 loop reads CASSFWDEKLFF. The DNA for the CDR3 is TGTGCCAGCAGTTTCTGGGATGAAAAACTGTTTTTT.

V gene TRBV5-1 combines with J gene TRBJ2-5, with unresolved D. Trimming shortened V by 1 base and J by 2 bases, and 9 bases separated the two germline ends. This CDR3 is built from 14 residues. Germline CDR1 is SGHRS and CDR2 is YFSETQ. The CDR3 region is CASSLIGKQETQYF. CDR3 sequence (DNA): TGCGCCAGCAGCTTGATAGGAAAGCAAGAGACCCAGTACTTC. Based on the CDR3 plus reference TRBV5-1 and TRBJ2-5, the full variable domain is KAGVTQTPRYLIKTRGQQVTLSCSPISGHRSVSWYQQTPGQGLQFLFEYFSETQRNKGNFPGRFSGRQFSNSRSEMNVSTLELGDSALYLCASSLIGKQETQYFGPGTRLLVL.

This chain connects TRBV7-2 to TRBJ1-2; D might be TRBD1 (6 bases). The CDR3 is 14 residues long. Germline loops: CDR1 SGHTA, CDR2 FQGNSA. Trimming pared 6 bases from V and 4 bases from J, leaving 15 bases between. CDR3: CASSSGQSVYGYTF. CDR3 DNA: TGTGCCAGCAGTTCCGGACAGTCAGTCTATGGCTACACCTTC.

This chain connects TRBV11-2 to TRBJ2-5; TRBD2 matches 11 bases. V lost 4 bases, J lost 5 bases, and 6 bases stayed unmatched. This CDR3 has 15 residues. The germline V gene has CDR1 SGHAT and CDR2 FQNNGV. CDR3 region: CASSSLAGGLETQYF. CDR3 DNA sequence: TGTGCCAGCAGCTCTTTAGCGGGGGGGTTGGAGACCCAGTACTTC.

The CDR3 here is CSVERGSGGSTDTQYF. The CDR3 bases are TGCAGCGTTGAACGGGGTAGCGGGGGGAGCACAGATACGCAGTATTTT. The chain employs TRBV29-1 and TRBJ2-3, with 10 positions matching TRBD2. The CDR3 contains 16 residues. The germline V gene encodes CDR1 SQVTM and CDR2 ANQGSEA. J was trimmed by 0 bases and V by 2 bases; bases with no gene match: 5.

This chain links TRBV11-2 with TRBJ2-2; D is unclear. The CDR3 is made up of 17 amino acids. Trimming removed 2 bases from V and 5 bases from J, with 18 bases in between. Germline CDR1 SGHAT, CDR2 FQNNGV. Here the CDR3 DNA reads TGTGCCAGCAGCTTAACCTCTCCCGTTATGAGGACCGGGGAGCTGTTTTTT. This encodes CASSLTSPVMRTGELFF.

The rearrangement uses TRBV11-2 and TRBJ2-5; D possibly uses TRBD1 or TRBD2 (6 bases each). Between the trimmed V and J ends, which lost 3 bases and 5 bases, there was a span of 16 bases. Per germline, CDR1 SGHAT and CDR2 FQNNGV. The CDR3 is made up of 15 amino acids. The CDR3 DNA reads TGTGCCAGCAGCTTGAGGGGGGTGGTTACGGAGACCCAGTACTTC. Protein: CASSLRGVVTETQYF.

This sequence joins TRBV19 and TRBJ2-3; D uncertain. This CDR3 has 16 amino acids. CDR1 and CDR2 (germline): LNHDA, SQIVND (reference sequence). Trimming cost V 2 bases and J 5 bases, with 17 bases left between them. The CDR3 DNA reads TGTGCCAGTAGTATATCCCGTGGACCCCAGAAAGATACGCAGTATTTT. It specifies CASSISRGPQKDTQYF.